Described below is a single T cell receptor (beta chain) sequence and its context. Its antigen is unidentified. Germline lookup yields CDR1 SGHDT and CDR2 YYEEEE. This CDR3 spans 16 amino acids. The data derive from a study of monozygotic twins with inflammatory bowel disease. Whole-study findings and limits: Added variability in patient repertoires may stem from differing immunosuppressive treatments. Healthy co-twins had higher TCRbeta inverse Simpson diversity than their IBD twins.

The input for each TCR library was 3,000 to 3,500 ng of total RNA. TCRdb reprocessed the 5' RACE reads and reports one entry per CDR3 protein, with no DNA. The ten most abundant clones cover 2.4% of a sample with over 150,000 distinct CDR3 sequences. The rearrangement joins TRBV5-6 to TRBJ2-1; the TCRdb D gene call, TRBD2, has no DNA to confirm it. The TCR was taken from a human donor with ulcerative colitis or Crohn's disease, or a healthy co-twin of an affected twin (not recorded which). Material for sequencing was blood. CDR3 amino acids: CASSFVGLAGVNEQFF. The full variable domain, completed using reference TRBV5-6 and TRBJ2-1, is DAGVTQSPTHLIKTRGQQVTLRCSPKSGHDTVSWYQQALGQGPQFIFQYYEEEERQRGNFPDRFSGHQFPNYSSELNVNALLLGDSALYLCASSFVGLAGVNEQFFGPGTRLTVL.